This is a list of T cell receptor beta chains from one sample in a study of shared clonotypes between healthy human individuals. The table came from immunoSEQ multiplex PCR; TCRdb's copy has only in-frame clones and leaves some out. Of some 800,000 clones listed, over 90% are singletons. Sequenced: naive CD8+ T cells sorted from blood. Receptor source: a man aged 25 to 45 in good health. CDR3s include the opening cysteine and the closing phenylalanine or tryptophan. The order of the fields is D gene, V gene, clone size, J gene, CDR3 protein, CDR3 DNA. A D gene is named only where the DNA matches it firmly. Size tells how often a clone was seen (once, few, many) or the class of an expanded clone, and some rows leave it out.

D gene: -
V gene: TRBV27
clone size: -
J gene: TRBJ1-1
CDR3 protein: CASRGLADTEAFF
CDR3 DNA: TGTGCCAGCAGGGGCCTTGCGGACACTGAAGCTTTCTTT

D gene: -
V gene: TRBV30
clone size: -
J gene: TRBJ1-2
CDR3 protein: CAWRPRTGNYGYTF
CDR3 DNA: TGTGCCTGGAGGCCCCGTACAGGGAACTATGGCTACACCTTC

D gene: -
V gene: TRBV27
clone size: -
J gene: TRBJ1-4
CDR3 protein: CASREGREKLFF
CDR3 DNA: TGTGCCAGCAGGGAGGGCCGGGAAAAACTGTTTTTT

D gene: TRBD1
V gene: TRBV7-9
clone size: -
J gene: TRBJ2-7
CDR3 protein: CASSLTGAYEQYF
CDR3 DNA: TGTGCCAGCAGCTTGACAGGGGCCTACGAGCAGTACTTC

D gene: -
V gene: TRBV5-1
clone size: -
J gene: TRBJ2-7
CDR3 protein: CASSLGEDSYEQYF
CDR3 DNA: TGCGCCAGCAGCTTGGGGGAGGACTCCTACGAGCAGTACTTC

D gene: TRBD1
V gene: TRBV29-1
clone size: -
J gene: TRBJ2-5
CDR3 protein: CSVEDFLGAGGQTGTQYF
CDR3 DNA: TGCAGCGTTGAAGATTTTTTAGGAGCAGGGGGCCAGACAGGGACCCAGTACTTC

D gene: -
V gene: TRBV5-6
clone size: once
J gene: TRBJ2-4
CDR3 protein: CASSPMIRRTDKNIQYF
CDR3 DNA: TGTGCCAGCAGCCCCATGATACGCCGGACTGACAAAAACATTCAGTACTTC

D gene: -
V gene: TRBV28
clone size: -
J gene: TRBJ2-4
CDR3 protein: CASSFGVNWAKNIQYF
CDR3 DNA: TGTGCCAGCAGTTTCGGGGTCAACTGGGCCAAAAACATTCAGTACTTC

D gene: -
V gene: TRBV5-1
clone size: -
J gene: TRBJ2-7
CDR3 protein: CASSFRDPLGEQYF
CDR3 DNA: TGCGCCAGCAGCTTCCGGGACCCATTAGGCGAGCAGTACTTC

D gene: TRBD2
V gene: TRBV5-1
clone size: once
J gene: TRBJ2-7
CDR3 protein: CASSRWTSGSDEQYF
CDR3 DNA: TGCGCCAGCAGCAGGTGGACTAGCGGGAGCGACGAGCAGTACTTC

D gene: -
V gene: TRBV30
clone size: -
J gene: TRBJ2-1
CDR3 protein: CAWSTGSSYLSYNEQFF
CDR3 DNA: TGTGCCTGGAGCACCGGGAGCTCTTATCTCTCCTACAATGAGCAGTTCTTC

D gene: TRBD2
V gene: TRBV6-4
clone size: -
J gene: TRBJ2-2
CDR3 protein: CASSVTSGSTGELFF
CDR3 DNA: TGTGCCAGCAGTGTTACTAGCGGGAGCACCGGGGAGCTGTTTTTT

D gene: -
V gene: TRBV4-2
clone size: -
J gene: TRBJ2-7
CDR3 protein: CASSQVGDAQYEQYF
CDR3 DNA: TGTGCCAGCAGCCAAGTAGGGGACGCCCAATACGAGCAGTACTTC

D gene: TRBD2
V gene: TRBV4-1
clone size: -
J gene: TRBJ2-1
CDR3 protein: CASSLYSGEDNEQFF
CDR3 DNA: TGCGCCAGCAGCCTATATAGCGGGGAGGACAATGAGCAGTTCTTC

D gene: -
V gene: TRBV6-6
clone size: -
J gene: TRBJ2-7
CDR3 protein: CASSYSGTYEQYF
CDR3 DNA: TGTGCCAGCAGTTACTCGGGGACATACGAGCAGTACTTC

D gene: TRBD1
V gene: TRBV9
clone size: -
J gene: TRBJ2-7
CDR3 protein: CASSEDRAGVYEQYF
CDR3 DNA: TGTGCCAGCAGCGAGGACAGGGCCGGTGTTTACGAGCAGTACTTC

D gene: -
V gene: TRBV27
clone size: -
J gene: TRBJ2-6
CDR3 protein: CASSPPGLAGANVLTF
CDR3 DNA: TGTGCCAGCAGTCCCCCCGGGCTTGCCGGGGCCAACGTCCTGACTTTC

D gene: -
V gene: TRBV30
clone size: -
J gene: TRBJ1-3
CDR3 protein: CAWSHRGTLSGNTIYF
CDR3 DNA: TGTGCCTGGAGCCACCGTGGGACCCTCTCTGGAAACACCATATATTTT

D gene: -
V gene: TRBV18
clone size: -
J gene: TRBJ1-1
CDR3 protein: CASSPPRTGSEAFF
CDR3 DNA: TGTGCCAGCTCACCACCGAGGACGGGGTCTGAAGCTTTCTTT

D gene: -
V gene: TRBV29-1
clone size: -
J gene: TRBJ2-1
CDR3 protein: CSVEETSNEQFF
CDR3 DNA: TGCAGCGTTGAAGAAACTAGCAATGAGCAGTTCTTC

D gene: TRBD2
V gene: TRBV4-1
clone size: -
J gene: TRBJ2-3
CDR3 protein: CASSPGLALGTDTQYF
CDR3 DNA: TGCGCCAGCAGCCCGGGACTAGCGCTGGGCACAGATACGCAGTATTTT

D gene: TRBD1
V gene: TRBV30
clone size: -
J gene: TRBJ1-2
CDR3 protein: CAWSEGSGTGLHGYTF
CDR3 DNA: TGTGCCTGGAGTGAAGGATCCGGGACAGGGTTACATGGCTACACCTTC

D gene: -
V gene: TRBV29-1
clone size: -
J gene: TRBJ2-7
CDR3 protein: CSVRGWGRYYEQYF
CDR3 DNA: TGCAGCGTTCGGGGTTGGGGCAGATACTACGAGCAGTACTTC

D gene: -
V gene: TRBV4-3
clone size: -
J gene: TRBJ2-7
CDR3 protein: CASSQDLGRDFFYEQYF
CDR3 DNA: TGCGCCAGCAGCCAAGATCTGGGCAGGGATTTTTTCTACGAGCAGTACTTC

D gene: -
V gene: TRBV5-4
clone size: few
J gene: TRBJ2-1
CDR3 protein: CASSLVTSLYNEQFF
CDR3 DNA: TGTGCCAGCAGCTTGGTGACGAGCCTTTACAATGAGCAGTTCTTC

D gene: TRBD2
V gene: TRBV28
clone size: few
J gene: TRBJ2-1
CDR3 protein: CASAPIAGDNEQFF
CDR3 DNA: TGTGCCAGCGCCCCAATAGCGGGTGACAATGAGCAGTTCTTC

D gene: TRBD1
V gene: TRBV9
clone size: -
J gene: TRBJ1-1
CDR3 protein: CASSSGTGGLTEAFF
CDR3 DNA: TGTGCCAGCAGCTCCGGGACAGGGGGTCTCACTGAAGCTTTCTTT

D gene: -
V gene: TRBV27
clone size: -
J gene: TRBJ1-1
CDR3 protein: CASSLGQNKILGTEAFF
CDR3 DNA: TGTGCCAGCAGTTTAGGACAGAATAAGATTCTTGGCACTGAAGCTTTCTTT

D gene: TRBD1
V gene: TRBV7-9
clone size: -
J gene: TRBJ1-1
CDR3 protein: CASSLGTGRTEAFF
CDR3 DNA: TGTGCCAGCAGCTTAGGGACAGGGAGGACTGAAGCTTTCTTT

D gene: -
V gene: TRBV21-1
clone size: -
J gene: TRBJ1-3
CDR3 protein: CASSKPGGGPMYLGNTIYF
CDR3 DNA: TGTGCCAGCAGCAAACCGGGTGGGGGACCGATGTATCTGGGAAACACCATATATTTT

D gene: TRBD1
V gene: TRBV7-9
clone size: -
J gene: TRBJ2-7
CDR3 protein: CASSSEGQTSSYEQYF
CDR3 DNA: TGTGCCAGCAGCTCAGAGGGACAGACCTCCTCCTACGAGCAGTACTTC

D gene: TRBD2
V gene: TRBV19
clone size: -
J gene: TRBJ2-3
CDR3 protein: CASTPSASGSWDTQYF
CDR3 DNA: TGTGCCAGTACTCCTTCTGCTAGCGGGAGTTGGGATACGCAGTATTTT

D gene: -
V gene: TRBV2
clone size: -
J gene: TRBJ2-7
CDR3 protein: CAPARVLLSYEQYF
CDR3 DNA: TGTGCCCCAGCACGGGTGCTTCTCTCCTACGAGCAGTACTTC

D gene: -
V gene: TRBV5-1
clone size: -
J gene: TRBJ1-4
CDR3 protein: CASSKERSGKLFF
CDR3 DNA: TGCGCCAGCAGCAAGGAACGCTCCGGAAAACTGTTTTTT

D gene: TRBD1
V gene: TRBV6-1
clone size: -
J gene: TRBJ2-5
CDR3 protein: CASSEARDRGFETQYF
CDR3 DNA: TGTGCCAGCAGTGAAGCGCGGGACAGGGGCTTCGAGACCCAGTACTTC

D gene: -
V gene: TRBV5-6
clone size: -
J gene: TRBJ1-5
CDR3 protein: CASSLAGVGFQPQHF
CDR3 DNA: TGTGCCAGCAGCTTGGCCGGGGTCGGCTTTCAGCCCCAGCATTTT

D gene: -
V gene: TRBV11-2
clone size: -
J gene: TRBJ1-3
CDR3 protein: CASSAVRGPGYSGNTIYF
CDR3 DNA: TGTGCCAGCAGCGCGGTCCGGGGCCCAGGATACTCTGGAAACACCATATATTTT

D gene: -
V gene: TRBV5-5
clone size: -
J gene: TRBJ2-3
CDR3 protein: CASSLYVADTQYF
CDR3 DNA: TGTGCCAGCAGCTTATATGTGGCAGATACACAGTATTTT

D gene: -
V gene: TRBV27
clone size: -
J gene: TRBJ2-1
CDR3 protein: CASSFSREQFF
CDR3 DNA: TGTGCCAGCAGTTTTTCCCGTGAGCAGTTCTTC

D gene: -
V gene: TRBV5-1
clone size: -
J gene: TRBJ2-1
CDR3 protein: CASSLGTGTYNEQFF
CDR3 DNA: TGCGCCAGCAGCTTGGGTACAGGAACTTACAATGAGCAGTTCTTC

D gene: TRBD2
V gene: TRBV7-6
clone size: -
J gene: TRBJ2-3
CDR3 protein: CASTLWTSGSLDTQYF
CDR3 DNA: TGTGCCAGCACCCTATGGACTAGCGGGAGTTTAGATACGCAGTATTTT

D gene: TRBD2
V gene: TRBV27
clone size: -
J gene: TRBJ2-5
CDR3 protein: CASSPQTSGTPGAQYF
CDR3 DNA: TGTGCCAGCAGTCCCCAGACTAGCGGGACCCCGGGGGCCCAGTACTTC

D gene: -
V gene: TRBV5-1
clone size: -
J gene: TRBJ1-3
CDR3 protein: CASSLRPGDSAGNTIYF
CDR3 DNA: TGCGCCAGCAGCTTGCGTCCGGGGGACTCGGCTGGAAACACCATATATTTT

D gene: TRBD2
V gene: TRBV7-9
clone size: -
J gene: TRBJ2-4
CDR3 protein: CASSHFPLAGGTKNIQYF
CDR3 DNA: TGTGCCAGCAGCCACTTTCCCCTAGCGGGAGGAACCAAAAACATTCAGTACTTC

D gene: -
V gene: TRBV7-6
clone size: -
J gene: TRBJ2-7
CDR3 protein: CASSTGLDSYEQYF
CDR3 DNA: TGTGCCAGCAGCACCGGGTTAGACTCCTACGAGCAGTACTTC

D gene: TRBD1
V gene: TRBV7-8
clone size: -
J gene: TRBJ1-5
CDR3 protein: CASSLTGVLSNQPQHF
CDR3 DNA: TGTGCCAGCAGCCTAACAGGGGTTTTAAGCAATCAGCCCCAGCATTTT

D gene: TRBD1
V gene: TRBV9
clone size: -
J gene: TRBJ2-2
CDR3 protein: CASSFRQWDRTGELFF
CDR3 DNA: TGTGCCAGCAGCTTCCGCCAATGGGACAGAACCGGGGAGCTGTTTTTT

D gene: TRBD2
V gene: TRBV5-4
clone size: once
J gene: TRBJ2-7
CDR3 protein: CASSWGGLAGNEQYF
CDR3 DNA: TGTGCCAGCAGCTGGGGGGGGCTAGCGGGAAACGAGCAGTACTTC

D gene: -
V gene: TRBV6-5
clone size: once
J gene: TRBJ1-2
CDR3 protein: CASSYGGNYGYTF
CDR3 DNA: TGTGCCAGCAGTTACGGAGGGAACTATGGCTACACCTTC

D gene: -
V gene: TRBV7-8
clone size: -
J gene: TRBJ1-1
CDR3 protein: CASSFPTSGRRNTEAFF
CDR3 DNA: TGTGCCAGCAGCTTTCCAACCTCAGGGAGGAGGAACACTGAAGCTTTCTTT

D gene: TRBD2
V gene: TRBV5-6
clone size: -
J gene: TRBJ2-7
CDR3 protein: CASSSMTSGTYEQYF
CDR3 DNA: TGTGCCAGCAGCTCTATGACTAGCGGTACCTACGAGCAGTACTTC

D gene: -
V gene: TRBV30
clone size: -
J gene: TRBJ2-7
CDR3 protein: CAWSESPSEQYF
CDR3 DNA: TGTGCCTGGAGTGAATCCCCCTCCGAGCAGTACTTC

D gene: TRBD1
V gene: TRBV11-1
clone size: -
J gene: TRBJ2-7
CDR3 protein: CASSLTGTPYEQYF
CDR3 DNA: TGTGCCAGCAGCTTGACAGGGACGCCCTACGAGCAGTACTTC

D gene: -
V gene: TRBV10-1
clone size: -
J gene: TRBJ1-1
CDR3 protein: CASSETRVSTEAFF
CDR3 DNA: TGCGCCAGCAGTGAGACTAGGGTTTCGACTGAAGCTTTCTTT

D gene: TRBD2
V gene: TRBV9
clone size: once
J gene: TRBJ2-3
CDR3 protein: CASSLPPAGDGTDTQYF
CDR3 DNA: TGTGCCAGCAGCCTCCCTCCGGCGGGAGATGGCACAGATACGCAGTATTTT

D gene: TRBD2
V gene: TRBV11-2
clone size: -
J gene: TRBJ2-3
CDR3 protein: CASSDSGLAKDTQYF
CDR3 DNA: TGTGCCAGCAGCGATTCCGGACTAGCGAAAGATACGCAGTATTTT